A selection of T cell receptor beta chains follows, all from one sample in a study of blood T cell repertoires in COVID-19. Sequencing was performed with immunoSEQ multiplex PCR; in TCRdb, only in-frame clones are kept and a portion is missing. The table includes around 70,000 clones, approximately 80% detected once. What was sequenced was peripheral blood. The receptors here all came from a man between 65 and 85 years old who had recovered from COVID-19. Each CDR3 is given with its conserved first and last residue. Fields, in order: CDR3 DNA, CDR3 protein, J gene, V gene, D gene, clone size. The D gene is left open where the match is weak. Size is stated for part of the rows, as once, few or many counts, or as a class when the clone is expanded.

TGTGCCAGCAGTGATTCGCAGGGTCGCAGCTCCTACAATGAGCAGTTCTTC | CASSDSQGRSSYNEQFF | TRBJ2-1 | TRBV6-1 | NA | NA
TGTGCCAGCAGCCCTCAGGGGGTAGGAGAGCAGTTCTTC | CASSPQGVGEQFF | TRBJ2-1 | TRBV5-4 | TRBD1 | NA
TGTGCCACCGAACCGGGGACTAGCGGGAGCGCCTACGAGCAGTACTTC | CATEPGTSGSAYEQYF | TRBJ2-7 | TRBV6-6 | TRBD2 | NA
TGCGCCAGCAGCTCGGAACAGGGGAGGGCTTTCTTT | CASSSEQGRAFF | TRBJ1-1 | TRBV5-1 | TRBD1 | NA
TGTGCCAGCTCACCATCGCTGGGACAGGGGGCCGGAGAGCAGTACTTC | CASSPSLGQGAGEQYF | TRBJ2-7 | TRBV18 | TRBD1 | NA
TGCAGCGTTGACTTCAGGGTGGGTAAGGAGACCCAGTACTTC | CSVDFRVGKETQYF | TRBJ2-5 | TRBV29-1 | NA | NA
TGCGCCAGCAGACCTCGACAGCTATCCTACAATGAGCAGTTCTTC | CASRPRQLSYNEQFF | TRBJ2-1 | TRBV5-1 | NA | NA
TGTGCCAGCAGCGACCTCAATGGGCCTAGCACAGATACGCAGTATTTT | CASSDLNGPSTDTQYF | TRBJ2-3 | TRBV7-9 | NA | NA
TGCGCCAGCTGGGCTGGGCCCAGCACAGATACGCAGTATTTT | CASWAGPSTDTQYF | TRBJ2-3 | TRBV5-1 | NA | NA
TGTGCCAGCAGGGATGAGTCATCCTCTGGGCGCACTGAAGCTTTCTTT | CASRDESSSGRTEAFF | TRBJ1-1 | TRBV2 | NA | NA
TGCGCCAGCAGCTTATCCCCAACAAGCTACGAGCAGTACTTC | CASSLSPTSYEQYF | TRBJ2-7 | TRBV5-1 | NA | NA
TGTGCCAGCAGCGCTATGGGCGGTCCAGGTGCGGGTCAGCCCCAGCATTTT | CASSAMGGPGAGQPQHF | TRBJ1-5 | TRBV7-2 | NA | few
TGTGCCATCAGTGACCCTGGTGCGGGGGAGGCCAAAAACATTCAGTACTTC | CAISDPGAGEAKNIQYF | TRBJ2-4 | TRBV10-3 | TRBD2 | NA
TGTGCCAGCAATCTCCGGCAGGACACTGAAGCTTTCTTT | CASNLRQDTEAFF | TRBJ1-1 | TRBV7-9 | NA | medium-sized